The T cell receptor beta chain described here comes from a study of cytomegalovirus exposure and HLA in healthy donors. Study-level information: A subsequent analysis stated that the 95 to 150 validation repertoires were run on the same platform as the approximately 710 first-cohort repertoires.

Libraries were prepared by immunoSEQ multiplex PCR; TCRdb keeps only in-frame clonotypes and omits some of them. The sample consists of fewer than 140,000 clones, around 89% of them appearing once. Trimming stripped 2 bases from V and 2 bases from J, with 10 bases between. CDR1 and CDR2 from the germline V gene are MNHNS and SASEGT. The CDR3 totals 15 residues. The sequence derives from a woman aged 18-29 years in good health and CMV-seropositive. Material for sequencing was PBMCs. The V call is TRBV6-1, the J call TRBJ1-5; D uncertain. DNA of the CDR3: TGTGCCAGCAGTGAATCGGCCGGAGGCAATCAGCCCCAGCATTTT. This gives the protein CASSESAGGNQPQHF.